This entry lists 32 T cell receptor beta chains sequenced from one sample in a study of T cell responses to AZD1222 COVID-19 vaccine. Produced via immunoSEQ multiplex PCR; TCRdb's table is partial and in-frame only. The sample contains 170,000 or so clones, about nine tenths of which appear only once. The sequences come from peripheral blood, collected on day 0 of AZD1222 vaccination. All receptors come from an adult in good health.

In this sample, this clone turned up once. This chain joins TRBV4-3 and TRBJ2-1; 9 bases map to TRBD1. Germline lookup yields CDR1 LGHNA and CDR2 YSLEER. The CDR3 sequence is 18 residues long. Germline trimming cut 0 bases from V and 0 bases from J; bases unmatched to any gene: 6. The CDR3, as DNA: TGCGCCAGCAGCCAAGATCCCGGGACAGGGATCTCCTACAATGAGCAGTTCTTC. It specifies CASSQDPGTGISYNEQFF.

The chain uses TRBV28 and TRBJ1-2; weak D call: TRBD1 (6 bases). CDR1 and CDR2 from the germline V gene are MDHEN and SYDVKM. The V end was cut by 5 bases, the J end by 5 bases, with 15 bases between. This CDR3 contains 14 residues. CDR3 DNA sequence: TGTGCCAGCAGTGGGGTCGGGGGGCCGTATGGCTACACCTTC. Translation gives CASSGVGGPYGYTF.

The J gene is TRBJ1-2, the V gene TRBV5-6; perhaps TRBD1 as D (6 bases). CDR1 and CDR2 from the germline V gene are SGHDT and YYEEEE. This CDR3 has 14 residues. Trimming pared 1 base from V and 4 bases from J, leaving 11 bases between. The CDR3 DNA is TGTGCCAGCAGCTTGCCTCTGGGGGCCTATGGCTACACCTTC. Translation gives CASSLPLGAYGYTF.

This clone was recorded a few times. This sequence joins TRBV5-4 and TRBJ2-2; D not resolved. Germline assignment: CDR1 SGHNT and CDR2 YYREEE (reference sequence). With 1 base removed from V and 3 bases from J, the gap between germline ends came to 4 bases. The CDR3 is made up of 13 amino acids. The CDR3 loop reads CASSLPYTGELFF. CDR3 in DNA: TGTGCCAGCAGCTTGCCGTACACCGGGGAGCTGTTTTTT.

The V call is TRBV18, the J call TRBJ2-5; no clear D. The germline CDR1 and CDR2 sequences are KGHSH and LQKENI. The CDR3 runs to 12 residues. V lost 2 bases and J 1 base, leaving 2 bases between the germline ends. This chain's CDR3 is CASSPTQETQYF. Here the CDR3 DNA reads TGTGCCAGCTCACCAACCCAAGAGACCCAGTACTTC.

The chain carries TRBV29-1 and TRBJ1-2; the match to TRBD1 covers 9 bases. CDR3 length: 15 residues. CDR1 is SQVTM and CDR2 is ANQGSEA in the germline V gene. V was clipped by 5 bases and J by 8 bases; unmatched bases: 15. CDR3 amino acids: CSVFTGGRFGQGYTF. CDR3 coding DNA: TGCAGCGTTTTCACAGGGGGCCGGTTTGGTCAGGGCTACACCTTC.

The chain couples TRBV7-2 to TRBJ1-2; D gene unclear. V was shortened by 1 base and J by 0 bases, with 9 bases between the two germline ends. Germline-derived CDR1 and CDR2 are SGHTA and FQGNSA. The CDR3 totals 15 residues. The CDR3 DNA follows: TGTGCCAGCAGCTTAGATTTTTCCCCTAACTATGGCTACACCTTC. Translated, it gives CASSLDFSPNYGYTF.

This clone was seen once. CDR3 residues: CASSGGSRRDEKLFF. CDR3 DNA: TGTGCCAGCAGTGGGGGGAGCAGGAGGGATGAAAAACTGTTTTTT. The chain joins TRBV2 to TRBJ1-4; possibly TRBD1 for D (5 bases). The CDR3 spans 15 residues. The V gene's germline CDR1 is SNHLY and CDR2 FYNNEI. The V end was cut by 4 bases, the J end by 6 bases, with 15 bases between. Based on the CDR3 plus reference TRBV2 and TRBJ1-4, the full variable domain is EPEVTQTPSHQVTQMGQEVILRCVPISNHLYFYWYRQILGQKVEFLVSFYNNEISEKSEIFDDQFSVERPDGSNFTLKIRSTKLEDSAMYFCASSGGSRRDEKLFFGSGTQLSVL.

The chain has TRBV18 and TRBJ1-1; D gene unclear. Germline CDR1 and CDR2: KGHSH and LQKENI. The CDR3 runs 15 residues. Trimming cost V 3 bases and J 5 bases, with 16 bases left between them. In nucleotides, the CDR3 is TGTGCCAGCTCACCGCCGGGTTCGTGGGGAACTGAAGCTTTCTTT. Residues: CASSPPGSWGTEAFF. The variable domain in full, with the rest retrieved from reference TRBV18 and TRBJ1-1, is NAGVMQNPRHLVRRRGQEARLRCSPMKGHSHVYWYRQLPEEGLKFMVYLQKENIIDESGMPKERFSAEFPKEGPSILRIQQVVRGDSAAYFCASSPPGSWGTEAFFGQGTRLTVV.

V is TRBV28 and J is TRBJ1-1; 8 bases line up with TRBD1. CDR1 and CDR2 from the germline V gene are MDHEN and SYDVKM. The J segment lost 6 bases and the V segment lost 3 bases, leaving 12 bases of the junction unmatched. CDR3 length: 16 amino acids. The CDR3 nucleotides are TGTGCCAGCAGTTTGCCCCAGGGGGCCGGGTCGGCTGAAGCTTTCTTT. Its protein product is CASSLPQGAGSAEAFF.

This clone was picked up one time. The chain recombines TRBV6-6 with TRBJ1-1; 7 nucleotides align to TRBD1. The CDR3 is 15 residues long. The V and J ends lost 6 bases and 0 bases, in that order; junction bases with no gene match: 7. Germline assignment: CDR1 MNHNY and CDR2 SVGAGI (reference sequence). The CDR3 region is CASRGTVTLNTEAFF. The CDR3 DNA is TGTGCCAGCAGAGGGACAGTAACTTTGAACACTGAAGCTTTCTTT.

CDR3 DNA: TGTGCCACCAGTGATTTCGTCGGGGGGGGGACAGATACGCAGTATTTT. Protein sequence: CATSDFVGGGTDTQYF. V and J are TRBV24-1 and TRBJ2-3; 8 bases agree with TRBD2. Germline CDR1 reads KGHDR; CDR2 reads SFDVKD. The V segment lost 1 base and the J segment 3 bases; nucleotides outside the gene matches: 5. CDR3 length: 16 residues.

The count of this clone is one. The V and J genes are TRBV2 and TRBJ2-1, with TRBD2 matching over 8 bases. The V gene's germline CDR1 is SNHLY and CDR2 FYNNEI. This CDR3 contains 16 residues. The junction had 10 bases not matched to a gene; V was cut back by 5 bases and J by 4 bases. As DNA, the CDR3 is TGTGCCAGCAGTTCGATAGCGGGGCGGGGATACAATGAGCAGTTCTTC. This encodes CASSSIAGRGYNEQFF. The full variable domain, with the rest looked up from reference TRBV2 and TRBJ2-1, is EPEVTQTPSHQVTQMGQEVILRCVPISNHLYFYWYRQILGQKVEFLVSFYNNEISEKSEIFDDQFSVERPDGSNFTLKIRSTKLEDSAMYFCASSSIAGRGYNEQFFGPGTRLTVL.

This chain joins TRBV10-3 and TRBJ1-1; D is ambiguous. The CDR3 consists of 12 residues. The V gene's germline CDR1 is ENHRY and CDR2 SYGVKD. V shed 3 bases and J shed 11 bases, with 13 bases lying between them. This CDR3 reads CAISDAREQAFF. CDR3 nucleotides: TGTGCCATCAGTGATGCAAGGGAGCAGGCTTTCTTT.

The chain has TRBV6-5 and TRBJ1-2, with D possibly TRBD1 on 6 matching bases. V was cut by 6 bases and J by 2 bases, with 10 bases left in between. The CDR3 is made up of 13 amino acids. In germline, CDR1 is MNHEY, CDR2 SVGAGI. Written as DNA, the CDR3 is TGTGCCAGCAGAATTACAGGGAACTATGGCTACACCTTC. It yields the protein CASRITGNYGYTF.

The chain has TRBV2 and TRBJ1-1; 7 nucleotides match TRBD1. This CDR3 contains 14 residues. Looked up from germline, CDR1 is SNHLY and CDR2 is FYNNEI. V was clipped by 10 bases and J by 1 base; unmatched bases: 9. For the CDR3, the DNA is TGTGCCACTTTCAGGGGGGGGCCGAACACTGAAGCTTTCTTT. Translation: CATFRGGPNTEAFF.

The chain links TRBV4-1 to TRBJ1-5; 7 nucleotides line up with TRBD1. Unmatched junction bases numbered 7, after V lost 2 bases and J lost 6 bases. The CDR3 totals 15 residues. Germline CDR1 MGHRA, CDR2 YSYEKL. Here the CDR3 reads CASSQTEQGGQPQHF. CDR3 sequence (DNA): TGCGCCAGCAGCCAAACGGAGCAGGGGGGTCAGCCCCAGCATTTT.

The chain uses TRBV5-1 and TRBJ2-5, with TRBD1 identical over 7 bases. Germline V lookup: CDR1 SGHRS, CDR2 YFSETQ. The CDR3 is made up of 14 amino acids. Trimming at V came to 5 bases and at J to 0 bases, leaving 4 bases not matched to a gene. For the CDR3, the DNA is TGCGCCAGCAGTCGACAGGGTGACCAAGAGACCCAGTACTTC. The encoded protein is CASSRQGDQETQYF.

The CDR3 coding sequence is TGTGCCAGCAGTGACCCGAGGGAGGTCAGGAGCTCTGGAAACACCATATATTTT. Protein product: CASSDPREVRSSGNTIYF. The J gene is TRBJ1-3, the V gene TRBV6-1; D is unresolved. Trimming removed 3 bases from V and 0 bases from J, with 18 bases in between. The CDR3 length is 18 residues. Germline loops: CDR1 MNHNS, CDR2 SASEGT.

The count of this clone is one. The chain recombines TRBV7-9 with TRBJ1-2; TRBD1 is a possible D gene (5 bases). CDR1 and CDR2 (germline): SEHNR, FQNEAQ (reference sequence). The CDR3 contains 13 residues. Trimming removed 4 bases from V and 3 bases from J, with 9 bases in between. The CDR3 DNA is TGTGCCAGCAGCTCGGGGACTGACTATGGCTACACCTTC. It translates to CASSSGTDYGYTF.

This chain joins TRBV5-1 and TRBJ1-2; D is uncertain. Germline V gives CDR1 SGHRS, CDR2 YFSETQ. This CDR3 is built from 13 residues. Trimming left V 0 bases short and J 5 bases short, with 8 bases between. CDR3: CASSLDNGYGYTF. DNA for the CDR3: TGCGCCAGCAGCTTGGATAATGGGTATGGCTACACCTTC.

This chain connects TRBV5-6 to TRBJ2-7, with D perhaps TRBD2 (7 bases). Looked up from germline, CDR1 is SGHDT and CDR2 is YYEEEE. With 1 base removed from V and 5 bases from J, the gap between germline ends came to 19 bases. The CDR3 length is 16 residues. CDR3 bases: TGTGCCAGCAGCTTGTTATCCCCGGGGGGCGTCGACGAGCAGTACTTC. This sequence encodes CASSLLSPGGVDEQYF.

The chain carries TRBV5-1 and TRBJ1-1, with TRBD1 matching 7 bases. Germline values: CDR1 SGHRS, CDR2 YFSETQ. J was trimmed by 4 bases and V by 1 base; bases with no gene match: 13. This CDR3 is built from 17 residues. The CDR3 nucleotides read TGCGCCAGCAGCTTGTGGGAGTTGACAGGGTCGATCACTGAAGCTTTCTTT. Protein: CASSLWELTGSITEAFF.

The DNA of the CDR3 is TGTGCCAGCAGCTTGCACAAGAACTATGGCTACACCTTC. This translates into CASSLHKNYGYTF. The rearrangement joins TRBV5-6 to TRBJ1-2; D call uncertain. V lost 1 base and J lost 2, with 6 bases in between. The germline CDR1 and CDR2 sequences are SGHDT and YYEEEE. CDR3 size: 13 residues.

The rearrangement links TRBV27 to TRBJ1-4; D gene unclear. Germline V lookup: CDR1 MNHEY, CDR2 SMNVEV (reference sequence). This CDR3 region has 14 residues. V lost 0 bases and J lost 7, with 9 bases in between. Here the CDR3 DNA reads TGTGCCAGCAGTTTATCCCCCGGTTTTGAAAAACTGTTTTTT. Translating gives CASSLSPGFEKLFF.

V usage is TRBV20-1 and J usage is TRBJ1-2, with no clear D. The germline gives CDR1 DFQATT, CDR2 SNEGSKA (reference sequence). The V gene lost 3 bases and the J gene lost 6 bases, with 8 bases spanning the gap. The CDR3 spans 11 residues. CDR3 residues: CSASGRHGYTF. CDR3 nucleotides: TGCAGTGCTAGCGGTAGACATGGCTACACCTTC.

This clone showed up just once. The chain uses TRBV3-1 (or the pseudogene TRBV3-2) and TRBJ2-7; 7 nucleotides match TRBD1. The CDR3 spans 15 residues. The germline V gene has CDR1 LGHDT and CDR2 YNNKEL (reference sequence). V was clipped by 4 bases and J by 1 base; unmatched bases: 7. The CDR3 DNA reads TGTGCCAGCAGCCTTCGGACAGGCGATTCCTACGAGCAGTACTTC. Translating it yields CASSLRTGDSYEQYF.

The rearrangement uses TRBV18 and TRBJ1-1; D unresolved. The CDR3 is 15 amino acids. Germline CDR1 KGHSH, CDR2 LQKENI. V lost 5 bases, J lost 3 bases, and 16 bases lay in between. The CDR3 region is CASSLDENFYTEAFF. The DNA of the CDR3 is TGTGCCAGCTCATTGGACGAAAACTTCTACACTGAAGCTTTCTTT.

V gene TRBV7-9 combines with J gene TRBJ2-1; D might be TRBD1 (6 bases). The CDR3 extends over 12 amino acids. CDR1 is SEHNR, CDR2 FQNEAQ, per germline (reference sequence). Trimming stripped 1 base from V and 12 bases from J, with 10 bases between. CDR3 sequence: CASSLGVGGQFF. The CDR3 bases are TGTGCCAGCAGCTTAGGGGTAGGGGGGCAGTTCTTC.

The rearrangement joins TRBV6-5 to TRBJ2-7, with 8 bases lining up with TRBD1. The CDR3 length is 15 residues. V was clipped by 5 bases and J by 5 bases; unmatched bases: 11. Germline lookup yields CDR1 MNHEY and CDR2 SVGAGI. CDR3 region: CASSPWWTGQDEQYF. CDR3 nucleotide sequence: TGTGCCAGCAGTCCCTGGTGGACAGGGCAAGACGAGCAGTACTTC.

The count of this clone is one. This chain connects TRBV6-5 to TRBJ1-6, with D perhaps TRBD1 (6 bases). Germline V lookup: CDR1 MNHEY, CDR2 SVGAGI. There are 14 residues in the CDR3. Trimming removed 9 bases from V and 3 bases from J, with 12 bases in between. The CDR3 region is CASIQGSYNSPLHF. Here the CDR3 DNA reads TGTGCCAGTATCCAGGGGAGCTATAATTCACCCCTCCACTTT.

This clone was seen just once. The chain couples TRBV18 to TRBJ1-1, with D perhaps matching TRBD1 (5 bases). Germline CDR1 KGHSH, CDR2 LQKENI. The CDR3 runs 16 residues. Between the trimmed V and J ends, which lost 3 bases and 11 bases, there was a span of 25 bases. This CDR3 reads CASSPLFPGTLGLAFF. CDR3 DNA sequence: TGTGCCAGCTCACCCCTTTTTCCGGGGACGCTGGGTTTGGCTTTCTTT.